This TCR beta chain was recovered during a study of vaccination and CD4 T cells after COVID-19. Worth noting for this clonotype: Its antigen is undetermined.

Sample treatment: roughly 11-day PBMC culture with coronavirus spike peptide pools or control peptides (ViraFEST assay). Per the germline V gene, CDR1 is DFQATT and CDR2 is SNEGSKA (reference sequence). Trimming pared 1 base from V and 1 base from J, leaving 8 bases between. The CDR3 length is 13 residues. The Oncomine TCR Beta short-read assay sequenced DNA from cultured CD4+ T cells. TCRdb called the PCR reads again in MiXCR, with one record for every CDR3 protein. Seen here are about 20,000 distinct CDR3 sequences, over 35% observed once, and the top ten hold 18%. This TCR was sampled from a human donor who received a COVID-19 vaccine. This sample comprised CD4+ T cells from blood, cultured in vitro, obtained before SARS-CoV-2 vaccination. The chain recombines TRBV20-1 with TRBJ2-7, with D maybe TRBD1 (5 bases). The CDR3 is CSARVGPSYEQYF. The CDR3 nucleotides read TGCAGTGCTAGAGTGGGGCCATCCTACGAGCAGTACTTC.